This T cell receptor (beta chain) was recorded in a study of identical twins. The germline V gene encodes CDR1 DFQATT and CDR2 SNEGSKA (reference sequence). Losses at the gene ends were 1 base for V and 8 bases for J; bases not matched to a gene: 18. This CDR3 has 18 amino acids. Using its own MiXCR run on the 5' RACE reads, TCRdb lists one record per CDR3 protein. The table has around 1.7 million distinct CDR3 sequences, around 33% seen once. This clonotype has more than one count but fewer than ten. The V and J genes are TRBV20-1 and TRBJ2-4; 9 bases map to TRBD2. This clonotype originated in a newborn girl in good health. Specimen: cord blood. The CDR3 is CSARGPRELAGGVHIQYF. In nucleotides, the CDR3 is TGCAGTGCTAGAGGACCCCGTGAATTGGCGGGAGGGGTACACATTCAGTACTTC.